This T cell receptor (beta chain) was obtained from a study of OX40 agonist ivuxolimab in advanced cancers. General notes on the study: Ivuxolimab was an agonistic, fully human IgG2 monoclonal antibody directed against OX40 (CD134), a costimulatory receptor. Intravenous ivuxolimab was administered to patients every 2 weeks at six dose levels: 0.01, 0.1, 0.3, 1.5, 3 and 10 mg/kg. Among the roughly 50 dose-escalation patients, roughly 20 had hepatocellular carcinoma, roughly 15 melanoma, 9 renal cell carcinoma and 9 head and neck cancer. The dose-escalation cohort was roughly 80% male with a mean age of roughly 62 years, ranging from 23 to 79. Prior anti-PD-1, anti-PD-L1 or anti-CTLA-4 therapy was permitted, and checkpoint inhibitors had been received by about 36% of dose-escalation patients. Partial responses occurred in three dose-escalation patients, of whom one had hepatocellular carcinoma and two had cutaneous melanoma. The point of sequencing TCRbeta in the periphery was to test whether ivuxolimab changed TCR sequence diversity and drove clonal T-cell expansion. The monotherapy dose-escalation portion (N of about 50 patients) of the phase I ivuxolimab trial is reported in the paper.

The trial excluded patients who had a history of autoimmune disease or who were on systemic immunosuppression. Peripheral blood for TCR sequencing was drawn from every dose cohort at baseline, at cycle 4 day 1 and at cycle 7 day 1. Samples were obtained from an open-label, multicenter, first-in-human phase I dose-escalation trial of ivuxolimab. Adults with locally advanced or metastatic melanoma, renal cell carcinoma, hepatocellular carcinoma or head and neck squamous cell carcinoma were enrolled in the trial. Before TCR sequencing, CD4+ and CD8+ T cells were separately sorted from peripheral blood. The research as a whole found: Clonal expansion of both CD4+ and CD8+ blood T cells was observed from baseline to week 6 at doses 0.1 to 3.0 mg/kg. In the 0.1-3.0 mg/kg groups, partial responders had among the lowest normalized peripheral clonal expansion, particularly in CD8+ T cells. Antigen specificity was not determined for the clonally expanded peripheral T cells. After ivuxolimab, more expanded clones were found on average in CD8+ T cells than in CD4+ T cells. Low levels of normalized T-cell clonal expansion were also seen in some patients who did not respond.

Genomic DNA was isolated from the sorted cells so that the TCRbeta CDR3 region could be sequenced. TCRbeta CDR3 regions were sequenced using the immunoSEQ Assay. This immuneACCESS table, as held by TCRdb, lists in-frame sequences with V and J called but not all clones. Of the missing ones, under half trace to an unresolved V gene in checked studies; the others have no known cause. The sample records roughly 19,000 clones, 80% to 95% of which are singletons. The ten largest account for 58% of the sample. A distance of 18 bases separates the germline ends of V and J, which lose 4 bases and 3 bases respectively. Spanning cysteine to phenylalanine, the CDR3 consists of 16 amino acids. The DNA shown is the 48-base CDR3, in frame from base 1. CDR1 SEHNR and CDR2 FQNEAQ are derived from the germline V gene (reference sequence). Turning to this clone: Its antigen remains undetermined. Base qualities are not recorded, but no much larger clone differs from it by a single base.

The sample was CD4+ or CD8+ T cells sorted from blood, taken in a trial of the OX40 agonist ivuxolimab. The TCR was taken from an adult with an advanced solid tumor such as melanoma, head and neck, liver or kidney cancer. The chain was built from TRBV7-9 and TRBJ2-5; the D region possibly corresponds to TRBD2 (6 bases align). CDR3 sequence: CASSSPTLAPEETQYF. The bases are TGTGCCAGCAGCTCCCCGACGCTAGCGCCGGAAGAGACCCAGTACTTC.